The 23 T cell receptor beta chains listed next were all sequenced from one sample in a study of tumor-infiltrating lymphocytes in primary liver carcinoma. Researchers drew blood RNA from unsorted whole blood and extracted germline DNA as well. The investigators made TCR beta cDNA from roughly 0.45 ug total RNA, using a constant-region primer. Generation of the TCR beta libraries relied on three nested multiplex PCR rounds using slightly modified ARM-PCR. It was with TRBV1-TRBV30 forward primers and a C-beta reverse primer that the first two PCR rounds were run, at roughly 9 cycles each. TCRdb used MiXCR to reprocess the multiplex PCR reads, holding one entry per CDR3 protein. The repertoire holds some 190,000 distinct CDR3 sequences, with 50% to 75% as singletons. The sample consisted of peripheral blood. The receptors derive from a man aged 35 to 55 with primary liver carcinoma and hepatitis B virus infection.

As regards this clonotype: This may arise from a read error, as a much more abundant clone is one base away. The V and J genes are TRBV29-1 and TRBJ2-6; D gene uncertain. Trimming shortened V by 6 bases and J by 0 bases, and 9 bases separated the two germline ends. CDR1 is SQVTM, CDR2 ANQGSEA, per germline. CDR3 length equals 14 residues. The CDR3 nucleotides read TGCAGCGTAACCGACAACTCTGGGGCCAACGTCCTGACTTTC. It yields the protein CSVTDNSGANVLTF.

In this sample, this clonotype turned up many times. The chain uses TRBV11-2 and TRBJ2-7, with a weak D call TRBD1 (6 bases). The CDR3 covers 15 residues. Trimming took off 5 bases at V and 3 bases at J, with 17 bases between the two ends. CDR1 is SGHAT, CDR2 FQNNGV, per germline. The CDR3 coding sequence is TGTGCCAGCAGCACAGGGTTCCCGCTTGACTACGAGCAGTACTTC. Its protein product is CASSTGFPLDYEQYF.

The chain carries TRBV12-3 or TRBV12-4 and TRBJ2-1, with 9 bases aligning to TRBD2. After removal of 6 bases from V and 4 bases from J, the junction contained 7 bases not matched to a gene. This CDR3 has 15 residues. This chain's CDR3 is CASRSSGVLYNEQFF. The CDR3 coding sequence is TGTGCCAGCAGGTCTAGCGGGGTCCTGTACAATGAGCAGTTCTTC.

This clonotype turned up a few times. The chain combines TRBV13 with TRBJ2-1, with TRBD2 as a possible D gene (5 bases). Looked up from germline, CDR1 is PRHDT and CDR2 is FYEKMQ (reference sequence). The CDR3 is 14 residues long. V was trimmed by 2 bases and J by 8 bases, leaving 13 bases between them. The CDR3 region has the DNA TGTGCCAGCAGCTTAAGTACTAGAGTGCATGAGCAGTTCTTC. Translated, it gives CASSLSTRVHEQFF.

For this clonotype: At one end the junction does not follow the germline gene, possibly because of a read error. The chain joins TRBV29-1 to TRBJ2-7, with a possible D match to TRBD2 (6 bases). The CDR3 extends over 13 amino acids. Germline values: CDR1 SQVTM, CDR2 ANQGSEA. CDR3 nucleotide sequence: TGCAGCGCCCGTGGGGGGACCTCCTACGAGCAATACTTC. This gives the protein CSARGGTSYEQYF.

This chain joins TRBV29-1 and TRBJ2-7, with 9 bases fitting TRBD2. The V gene's germline CDR1 is SQVTM and CDR2 ANQGSEA. This CDR3 is 13 amino acids long. V gave up 1 base and J gave up 5 bases; unmatched junction bases: 3. The CDR3 DNA sequence: TGCAGCGTTGAAGCTAGCGGGAACCACGAGCAGTACTTC. Encoded protein: CSVEASGNHEQYF.

This clonotype was detected once. This may be a read error: a much more frequent sequence differs by one nucleotide. V is TRBV29-1 and J is TRBJ2-1; 12 nucleotides match TRBD1. The J call may be mistaken, given a closer DNA end match to TRBJ2-7. Germline CDR1 and CDR2: SQVTM and ANQGSEA. The CDR3 totals 12 residues. The CDR3 protein is CSVGDRGLGQYF. DNA for the CDR3: TGCAGCGTTGGGGACAGGGGGCTAGGGCAGTACTTC.

The chain recombines TRBV11-2 with TRBJ1-3, with D uncertain. From germline, CDR1 is SGHAT and CDR2 FQNNGV. V was clipped by 8 bases and J by 4 bases, with 15 bases between them. The CDR3 runs 14 residues. The CDR3 loop is CASGPSHAGNTIYF. CDR3 nucleotides: TGTGCCAGCGGCCCTTCCCACGCCGGAAACACCATATATTTT.

This rearrangement joins TRBV6-6 to TRBJ2-7; D unresolved. The CDR3 is made up of 11 amino acids. Trimming shortened V by 9 bases and J by 3 bases, and 9 bases separated the two germline ends. The germline gives CDR1 MNHNY, CDR2 SVGAGI (reference sequence). In DNA form, the CDR3 reads TGTGCCAGTGGTGACGACTACGAGCAGTACTTC. Translated, it gives CASGDDYEQYF.

This chain connects TRBV12-3 or TRBV12-4 to TRBJ2-7; TRBD2 aligns across 12 bases. This CDR3 spans 16 amino acids. After removal of 3 bases from V and 1 base from J, the junction contained 4 bases not matched to a gene. CDR3 DNA sequence: TGTGCCAGCAGTTTGACTAGCGGGAGCCAATCCTACGAGCAGTACTTC. This translates into CASSLTSGSQSYEQYF.

This clonotype was counted ten times or more. The chain recombines TRBV29-1 with TRBJ2-7, with a tentative D call TRBD2 (5 bases). CDR1 is SQVTM and CDR2 is ANQGSEA in the germline V gene. This CDR3 contains 13 residues. The ends were cut back, 4 bases at V and 6 bases at J, with 16 bases in the middle. The CDR3 loop reads CSVGQPLAGEQYF. CDR3 nucleotide sequence: TGCAGCGTTGGTCAGCCCCTAGCAGGCGAGCAGTACTTC.

The chain employs TRBV5-1 and TRBJ2-1, with D unresolved. The CDR3 loop spans 15 amino acids. Trimming cost V 0 bases and J 5 bases, with 12 bases left between them. Germline V gene sequence: CDR1 SGHRS, CDR2 YFSETQ. CDR3 residues: CASSLGRGGNNEQFF. The CDR3 DNA reads as TGCGCCAGCAGCTTGGGTAGAGGCGGTAACAATGAGCAGTTCTTC. The variable domain in full, completed from reference TRBV5-1 and TRBJ2-1, reads KAGVTQTPRYLIKTRGQQVTLSCSPISGHRSVSWYQQTPGQGLQFLFEYFSETQRNKGNFPGRFSGRQFSNSRSEMNVSTLELGDSALYLCASSLGRGGNNEQFFGPGTRLTVL.

This clonotype has just a few counts. This chain connects TRBV4-1 to TRBJ2-7; D may correspond to TRBD1 or TRBD2 (5 bases each). CDR3 length: 15 amino acids. V lost 1 base and J 1 base, leaving 11 bases between the germline ends. Germline CDR1 is MGHRA and CDR2 is YSYEKL. The CDR3 reads CASSQGGAPSYEQYF. The CDR3 coding sequence is TGCGCCAGCAGCCAAGGAGGGGCCCCGTCCTACGAGCAGTACTTC.

This clonotype was seen more than once but under ten times. The rearrangement uses TRBV7-9 and TRBJ2-2, with D unclear. CDR3 length equals 15 residues. CDR1 and CDR2 (germline): SEHNR, FQNEAQ (reference sequence). Trimming removed 3 bases at V and 5 bases at J, with 13 bases between. CDR3 loop: CASSFGSRPTGELFF. DNA of the CDR3: TGTGCCAGCAGCTTTGGCAGCCGGCCGACCGGGGAGCTGTTTTTT.

This clonotype was seen ten or more times. This sequence joins TRBV6-2 or TRBV6-3 and TRBJ2-4, with D hard to call. The CDR3 extends over 15 amino acids. The V and J ends lost 5 bases and 3 bases respectively, with 14 bases between them. In germline, CDR1 is MNHEY, CDR2 SVGEGT. CDR3 sequence (DNA): TGTGCCAGCAGTACTTTTGGAGTAGACAAAAACATTCAGTACTTC. Translating gives CASSTFGVDKNIQYF.

This clonotype was seen repeatedly, ten times or more. The chain joins TRBV29-1 to TRBJ1-1; possible D gene TRBD1, 5 bases. This CDR3 comprises 12 residues. The V end lost 5 bases, the J end lost 5 bases, and 12 bases lay between the germline ends. Germline assignment: CDR1 SQVTM and CDR2 ANQGSEA. CDR3 loop: CSVRQGETEAFF. The CDR3 region has the DNA TGCAGCGTTCGCCAGGGAGAGACTGAAGCTTTCTTT.

V is TRBV29-1 and J is TRBJ1-2; D unresolved. Germline assignment: CDR1 SQVTM and CDR2 ANQGSEA. V gave up 0 bases and J gave up 3 bases, with 8 bases separating them. This CDR3 spans 13 amino acids. CDR3 amino acids: CSVEDGYDYGYTF. DNA of the CDR3: TGCAGCGTTGAAGATGGATACGACTATGGCTACACCTTC.

This sequence joins TRBV12-3 or TRBV12-4 and TRBJ2-3; 9 bases fit TRBD1. The CDR3 has 18 amino acids. V dropped 0 bases and J dropped 2; count of bases not matched to a gene: 9. CDR3 sequence: CASSLALGQGPTTDTQYF. CDR3 nucleotides: TGTGCCAGCAGTTTAGCGCTGGGACAGGGACCTACCACAGATACGCAGTATTTT.

About this clonotype itself: Since a much larger clone is just one base distant, this may be a read error. The chain has TRBV29-1 and TRBJ2-3; D is ambiguous. Germline CDR1 SQVTM, CDR2 ANQGSEA. Trimming pared 4 bases from V and 7 bases from J, leaving 9 bases between. There are 11 residues in the CDR3. The CDR3 spells CSVVLPHTQYF. The DNA for the CDR3 is TGCAGCGTTGTGCTTCCTCATACGCAGTATTTT.

The chain links TRBV6-6 to TRBJ2-7; no reliable D call. Trimming pared 5 bases from V and 3 bases from J, leaving 11 bases between. From germline, CDR1 is MNHNY and CDR2 SVGAGI (reference sequence). The CDR3 loop spans 13 amino acids. Written as DNA, the CDR3 is TGTGCCAGCAGTCCGACTTATTTCTACGAGCAGTACTTC. It translates to CASSPTYFYEQYF.

This chain uses TRBV11-2 with TRBJ2-1, with TRBD1 matching 9 bases. The CDR3 runs to 15 residues. The V segment lost 1 base and the J segment 15 bases; nucleotides outside the gene matches: 13. Germline V gives CDR1 SGHAT, CDR2 FQNNGV. CDR3 loop: CASSLVGQGGVTLFF. In nucleotides, the CDR3 is TGTGCCAGCAGCTTAGTGGGACAGGGTGGGGTGACCCTGTTCTTC. Combining the CDR3 with reference TRBV11-2 and TRBJ2-1 gives the whole variable domain EAGVAQSPRYKIIEKRQSVAFWCNPISGHATLYWYQQILGQGPKLLIQFQNNGVVDDSQLPKDRFSAERLKGVDSTLKIQPAKLEDSAVYLCASSLVGQGGVTLFFGPGTRLTVL.

This clonotype was seen repeatedly, ten times or more. This chain links TRBV11-2 with TRBJ1-1; TRBD1 agrees at 7 bases. With V trimmed by 3 bases and J by 9 bases, 7 bases remained unmatched. Germline V lookup: CDR1 SGHAT, CDR2 FQNNGV. This CDR3 has 13 amino acids. The CDR3: CASSFTGEAKAFF. CDR3 nucleotides: TGTGCCAGCAGCTTCACAGGGGAGGCAAAAGCTTTCTTT.

Points on this clonotype: One junction end disagrees with the germline gene, perhaps due to a read error. The rearrangement joins TRBV11-2 to TRBJ2-1; 11 bases are a match to TRBD2. CDR1 is SGHAT, CDR2 FQNNGV, per germline. The CDR3 sequence is 18 residues long. CDR3 DNA sequence: TGTACCAGCAGCCTACGACTAGCGGGATCTAGTCCCTACAATGACCAGTTCTTT. It encodes CTSSLRLAGSSPYNDQFF.